Presented here are 24 T cell receptor beta chains from one specimen sequenced in a study of T cells after yellow fever vaccination. TCRdb itself ran the 5' RACE reads through MiXCR, one entry per CDR3 protein. The table has under 600,000 distinct CDR3 sequences, around an eighth seen once. This sample comprised PBMCs, obtained on the day of the yellow fever booster vaccination. These TCRs come from a man between 25 and 39 years old who received the YFV17D yellow fever vaccine.

The chain joins TRBV2 to TRBJ2-3; D may be TRBD1 (7 bases). The CDR3 sequence is 15 residues long. V was pared by 3 bases and J by 5 bases, with 15 bases between. The V gene's germline CDR1 is SNHLY and CDR2 FYNNEI. CDR3 nucleotides: TGTGCCAGCAGTGACCCCAGGGGGGTTTTAGATACGCAGTATTTT. Translation: CASSDPRGVLDTQYF.

The chain links TRBV20-1 to TRBJ2-3; D is perhaps TRBD2 (5 bases). Deletions cut 1 base from V and 0 bases from J, with 5 bases between. The length of the CDR3 is 13 residues. The germline CDR1 and CDR2 sequences are DFQATT and SNEGSKA (reference sequence). CDR3 DNA sequence: TGCAGTGCTAGAGGGACTAGCACAGATACGCAGTATTTT. This translates into CSARGTSTDTQYF.

There are a few counts of this clonotype. The V call is TRBV29-1, the J call TRBJ2-2; no clear D gene. The V end was cut by 3 bases, the J end by 0 bases, with 5 bases between. Germline CDR1 reads SQVTM; CDR2 reads ANQGSEA. CDR3 length: 13 amino acids. The CDR3 nucleotides are TGCAGCGTTGAGAAACCGAACACCGGGGAGCTGTTTTTT. Translating gives CSVEKPNTGELFF.

This clonotype was seen at least ten times. This chain connects TRBV23-1 to TRBJ2-1, with 7 bases aligning to TRBD1. TRBV23-1 is marked as an open reading frame, function uncertain. V was clipped by 8 bases and J by 0 bases; unmatched bases: 1. The CDR3 runs to 13 residues. This chain's CDR3 is CASRDSSYNEQFF. The CDR3 DNA follows: TGCGCCAGCCGGGACAGCTCCTACAATGAGCAGTTCTTC.

This clonotype showed up just a few times. The chain employs TRBV18 and TRBJ1-1; D might be TRBD1 (5 bases). This CDR3 region has 14 residues. The germline CDR1 and CDR2 sequences are KGHSH and LQKENI. V was clipped by 3 bases and J by 3 bases, with 11 bases between them. The CDR3 DNA is TGTGCCAGCTCACCGGCCGGGGCGGACACTGAAGCTTTCTTT. Translating it yields CASSPAGADTEAFF.

This chain links TRBV6-1 with TRBJ2-7; D remains unclear. CDR1 and CDR2 from the germline V gene are MNHNS and SASEGT. V was cut by 4 bases and J by 0 bases, with 13 bases left in between. The CDR3 spans 15 residues. CDR3 nucleotides: TGTGCCAGCAGTGCGACCCCCGGCACCTCCTACGAGCAGTACTTC. This encodes CASSATPGTSYEQYF.

The rearrangement joins TRBV18 to TRBJ2-1, with D possibly matching TRBD2 (6 bases). V shed 3 bases and J shed 4 bases, with 13 bases lying between them. Per the germline V gene, CDR1 is KGHSH and CDR2 is LQKENI. The CDR3 has 15 amino acids. The CDR3 sequence is CASSPGGLYYNEQFF. CDR3 bases: TGTGCCAGCTCACCGGGGGGACTTTATTACAATGAGCAGTTCTTC. Full variable domain (remainder filled in from reference TRBV18 and TRBJ2-1): NAGVMQNPRHLVRRRGQEARLRCSPMKGHSHVYWYRQLPEEGLKFMVYLQKENIIDESGMPKERFSAEFPKEGPSILRIQQVVRGDSAAYFCASSPGGLYYNEQFFGPGTRLTVL.

The chain employs TRBV7-8 and TRBJ2-7; 13 positions match TRBD2. The CDR3 totals 16 residues. Per the germline V gene, CDR1 is SGHVS and CDR2 is FQNEAQ. Trimming at V came to 5 bases and at J to 2 bases, leaving 6 bases not matched to a gene. In DNA form, the CDR3 reads TGTGCCAGCAGCGCGAGGACTAGCGGGAGTACCTACGAGCAGTACTTC. This encodes CASSARTSGSTYEQYF.

The V and J genes are TRBV12-3 or TRBV12-4 and TRBJ2-3; no firm D call. V dropped 4 bases and J dropped 8 bases, with 22 bases sitting between them. This CDR3 region has 16 residues. As DNA, the CDR3 is TGTGCCAGCAGTTCCACAATACCCCACCGGTCTCGTACGCAGTATTTT. Translating it yields CASSSTIPHRSRTQYF.

The chain combines TRBV20-1 with TRBJ1-1, with D possibly TRBD1 on 6 matching bases. Germline CDR1 and CDR2: DFQATT and SNEGSKA (reference sequence). V was shortened by 3 bases and J by 0 bases, with 11 bases between the two germline ends. The CDR3 sequence is 14 residues long. This CDR3 reads CSASSGHMNTEAFF. CDR3 bases: TGCAGTGCTAGTTCGGGACACATGAACACTGAAGCTTTCTTT.

This chain links TRBV12-5 with TRBJ2-5; D is undetermined. This CDR3 is 18 amino acids long. Trimming removed 1 base from V and 1 base from J, with 19 bases in between. CDR1 LGHNT and CDR2 FRNRAP come from the germline V gene. Here the CDR3 reads CASGLAAVGGSRQETQYF. In DNA, the CDR3 is TGTGCTAGTGGTTTGGCCGCGGTAGGCGGAAGTCGCCAAGAGACCCAGTACTTC.

This clonotype was seen repeatedly, ten times or more. V gene TRBV24-1 combines with J gene TRBJ2-5; 8 nucleotides line up with TRBD1. The CDR3 length is 14 residues. V shed 5 bases and J 2 bases; nucleotides not matched to a gene: 3. CDR1 is KGHDR and CDR2 is SFDVKD in the germline V gene. CDR3 sequence (DNA): TGTGCCACCAGTGCCGGGACAGGTCAAGAGACCCAGTACTTC. The encoded protein is CATSAGTGQETQYF.

This clonotype has a handful of counts. This chain links TRBV5-5 with TRBJ1-1, with 7 bases identical to TRBD1. V lost 2 bases to trimming and J lost 2 bases; unmatched junction nucleotides: 6. This CDR3 has 15 amino acids. CDR1 and CDR2 from the germline V gene are SGHKS and YYEKEE (reference sequence). The CDR3 region has the DNA TGTGCCAGCAGCTTTACAGGGGCCCTAAACACTGAAGCTTTCTTT. It specifies CASSFTGALNTEAFF.

The chain joins TRBV5-1 to TRBJ2-7, with TRBD1 matching 7 bases. Germline CDR1 and CDR2: SGHRS and YFSETQ. The CDR3 is made up of 14 amino acids. After removal of 4 bases from V and 6 bases from J, the junction contained 10 bases not matched to a gene. As DNA, the CDR3 is TGCGCCAGCAGCCTCCGGGACAGTCCGGGCGAGCAGTACTTC. Its protein is CASSLRDSPGEQYF.

The sample holds a few counts of this clonotype. The chain combines TRBV7-2 with TRBJ2-5, with 9 nucleotides matching TRBD2. The CDR3 covers 15 residues. Per the germline V gene, CDR1 is SGHTA and CDR2 is FQGNSA. Trimming took 2 bases from V and 5 from J; bases not matched to a gene: 6. The CDR3 region is CASSLSSGSFETQYF. CDR3 sequence (DNA): TGTGCCAGCAGCTTAAGTAGCGGGAGCTTTGAGACCCAGTACTTC.

This clonotype was recorded many times. For the CDR3, the DNA is TGTGCCAGCAGTTTAGGCGGGACAGCCCCAGGGACCCAGTACTTC. This translates into CASSLGGTAPGTQYF. The chain joins TRBV12-3 or TRBV12-4 to TRBJ2-5; a possible D gene is TRBD1 (7 bases). The V and J ends lost 1 base and 7 bases respectively, with 16 bases between them. The CDR3 totals 15 residues.

This clonotype has a count of ten or more. The chain has TRBV7-6 and TRBJ2-1, with D uncertain. Germline CDR1 SGHVS, CDR2 FNYEAQ. The CDR3 contains 16 residues. Deletions cut 5 bases from V and 0 bases from J, with 14 bases between. In DNA form, the CDR3 reads TGTGCCAGCAGCCCTCTAGTACAGAGCTCCTACAATGAGCAGTTCTTC. Its protein is CASSPLVQSSYNEQFF.

On this clonotype: A much more abundant neighbour one base away suggests this may be a read error. The V call is TRBV6-5, the J call TRBJ2-7, with a possible D match to TRBD2 (6 bases). CDR1 MNHEY and CDR2 SVGAGI come from the germline V gene. The length of the CDR3 is 12 residues. V was clipped by 4 bases and J by 6 bases, with 10 bases between them. The CDR3 DNA sequence: TGTGCCAGCAGTTGCTCGGGGGTCGAGCAGTACTTC. This gives the protein CASSCSGVEQYF.

This sequence joins TRBV5-1 and TRBJ2-2; possible D gene TRBD1, 6 bases. Germline loops: CDR1 SGHRS, CDR2 YFSETQ. With 2 bases removed from V and 0 bases from J, the gap between germline ends came to 8 bases. The CDR3 is 15 amino acids. CDR3 DNA sequence: TGCGCCAGCAGCTTTCGACAGGCGAACACCGGGGAGCTGTTTTTT. It is translated as CASSFRQANTGELFF.

The rearrangement joins TRBV20-1 to TRBJ2-1; the D is unclear. V lost 3 bases to trimming and J lost 2 bases, with 17 bases between them. Per germline, CDR1 DFQATT and CDR2 SNEGSKA (reference sequence). The CDR3 runs to 16 residues. The CDR3 DNA reads as TGCAGTGCTAGCCCCCTTAGGGCCGCGCCCTACAATGAGCAGTTCTTC. Protein: CSASPLRAAPYNEQFF.

This clonotype appeared a few times. The rearrangement uses TRBV4-3 and TRBJ2-3, with 7 bases lining up with TRBD2. Germline V gene sequence: CDR1 LGHNA, CDR2 YSLEER. The CDR3 is 18 residues long. With V trimmed by 1 base and J by 4 bases, 14 bases remained unmatched. The CDR3, as DNA: TGCGCCAGCAGCCAAGGCTCCCCGGCGGGGAGGGCGGCAGATACGCAGTATTTT. Its protein product is CASSQGSPAGRAADTQYF.

This clonotype was counted a few times. The CDR3 DNA follows: TGTGCCAGCAGCCATACCATCAGCGGGACAGGAGGCAATGAGCAGTTCTTC. Its protein product is CASSHTISGTGGNEQFF. The chain has TRBV3-1 and TRBJ2-1, with D possibly being TRBD1 (8 bases). The germline gives CDR1 LGHDT, CDR2 YNNKEL (reference sequence). This CDR3 comprises 17 residues. Between the trimmed V and J ends, which lost 3 bases and 6 bases, there was a span of 21 bases.

In its sample, this clonotype was seen a few times. The V gene is TRBV12-3 or TRBV12-4, the J gene TRBJ1-3; D gene unclear. The ends were cut back, 4 bases at V and 2 bases at J, with 6 bases in the middle. The CDR3 sequence is 13 residues long. For the CDR3, the DNA is TGTGCCAGCAGTTCGAATACTGGAAACACCATATATTTT. Protein sequence: CASSSNTGNTIYF.

There are a few counts of this clonotype. The V gene is TRBV11-2, the J gene TRBJ2-1; D uncertain. Germline V CDR1 and CDR2: SGHAT, FQNNGV. The V end was cut by 3 bases, the J end by 4 bases, with 10 bases between. The CDR3 is made up of 14 amino acids. CDR3 loop: CASSFWQRYNEQFF. CDR3 bases: TGTGCCAGCAGCTTTTGGCAGCGTTACAATGAGCAGTTCTTC.